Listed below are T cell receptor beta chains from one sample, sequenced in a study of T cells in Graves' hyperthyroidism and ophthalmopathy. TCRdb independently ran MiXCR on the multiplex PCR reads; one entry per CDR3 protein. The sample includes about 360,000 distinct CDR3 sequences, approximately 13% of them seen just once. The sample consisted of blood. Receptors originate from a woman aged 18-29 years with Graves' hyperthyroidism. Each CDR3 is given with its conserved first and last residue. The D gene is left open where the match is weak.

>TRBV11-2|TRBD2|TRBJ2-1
CASSAIGLVSLDEQFF
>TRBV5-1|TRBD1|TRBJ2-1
CASSQLGQGYGEQFF
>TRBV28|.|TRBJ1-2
CASSVNYGYTF
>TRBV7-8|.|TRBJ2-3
CASSRTFFGRESADTQYF
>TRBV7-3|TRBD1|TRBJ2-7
CASSTQGANEQYF
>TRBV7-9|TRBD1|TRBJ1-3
CASSDGQGGLSGNTIYF
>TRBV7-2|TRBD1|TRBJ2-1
CASSSGPGQGLNEQFF
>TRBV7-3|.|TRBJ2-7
CASALDLRTGSYEQYF
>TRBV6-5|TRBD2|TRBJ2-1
CASSFPGLAFYNEQFF
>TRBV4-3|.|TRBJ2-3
CASSQEFRTDTQYF
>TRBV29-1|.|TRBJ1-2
CSVGEDGQRGYTF
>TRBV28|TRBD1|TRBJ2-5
CASRPGQGQETQYF
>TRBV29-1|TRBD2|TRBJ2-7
CSVDPSGGGNEQYF
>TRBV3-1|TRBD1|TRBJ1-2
CASSPDFTGGDLANYGYTF
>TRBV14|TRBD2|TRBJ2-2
CASSHLLGLAGGGELFF
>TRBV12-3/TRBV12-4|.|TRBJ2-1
CASSSPSGVGAFF
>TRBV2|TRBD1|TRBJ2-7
CASREQGLDEQYF
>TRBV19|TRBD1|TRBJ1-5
CASSIEGTVNQPQHF
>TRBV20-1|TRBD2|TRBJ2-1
CSAQPAGGYQGEQFF
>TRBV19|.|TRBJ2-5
CASSIAQGEQETQYF
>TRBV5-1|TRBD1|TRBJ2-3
CASSRTSGTDLNTQYF
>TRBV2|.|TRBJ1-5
CASTPKPGTNYQPRHF
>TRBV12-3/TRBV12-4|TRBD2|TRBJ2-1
CASSSQAGFSYNEQFF
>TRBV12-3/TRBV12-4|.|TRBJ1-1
CASSSHREGTEAFF
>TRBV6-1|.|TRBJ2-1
CASQGYYNEQFF